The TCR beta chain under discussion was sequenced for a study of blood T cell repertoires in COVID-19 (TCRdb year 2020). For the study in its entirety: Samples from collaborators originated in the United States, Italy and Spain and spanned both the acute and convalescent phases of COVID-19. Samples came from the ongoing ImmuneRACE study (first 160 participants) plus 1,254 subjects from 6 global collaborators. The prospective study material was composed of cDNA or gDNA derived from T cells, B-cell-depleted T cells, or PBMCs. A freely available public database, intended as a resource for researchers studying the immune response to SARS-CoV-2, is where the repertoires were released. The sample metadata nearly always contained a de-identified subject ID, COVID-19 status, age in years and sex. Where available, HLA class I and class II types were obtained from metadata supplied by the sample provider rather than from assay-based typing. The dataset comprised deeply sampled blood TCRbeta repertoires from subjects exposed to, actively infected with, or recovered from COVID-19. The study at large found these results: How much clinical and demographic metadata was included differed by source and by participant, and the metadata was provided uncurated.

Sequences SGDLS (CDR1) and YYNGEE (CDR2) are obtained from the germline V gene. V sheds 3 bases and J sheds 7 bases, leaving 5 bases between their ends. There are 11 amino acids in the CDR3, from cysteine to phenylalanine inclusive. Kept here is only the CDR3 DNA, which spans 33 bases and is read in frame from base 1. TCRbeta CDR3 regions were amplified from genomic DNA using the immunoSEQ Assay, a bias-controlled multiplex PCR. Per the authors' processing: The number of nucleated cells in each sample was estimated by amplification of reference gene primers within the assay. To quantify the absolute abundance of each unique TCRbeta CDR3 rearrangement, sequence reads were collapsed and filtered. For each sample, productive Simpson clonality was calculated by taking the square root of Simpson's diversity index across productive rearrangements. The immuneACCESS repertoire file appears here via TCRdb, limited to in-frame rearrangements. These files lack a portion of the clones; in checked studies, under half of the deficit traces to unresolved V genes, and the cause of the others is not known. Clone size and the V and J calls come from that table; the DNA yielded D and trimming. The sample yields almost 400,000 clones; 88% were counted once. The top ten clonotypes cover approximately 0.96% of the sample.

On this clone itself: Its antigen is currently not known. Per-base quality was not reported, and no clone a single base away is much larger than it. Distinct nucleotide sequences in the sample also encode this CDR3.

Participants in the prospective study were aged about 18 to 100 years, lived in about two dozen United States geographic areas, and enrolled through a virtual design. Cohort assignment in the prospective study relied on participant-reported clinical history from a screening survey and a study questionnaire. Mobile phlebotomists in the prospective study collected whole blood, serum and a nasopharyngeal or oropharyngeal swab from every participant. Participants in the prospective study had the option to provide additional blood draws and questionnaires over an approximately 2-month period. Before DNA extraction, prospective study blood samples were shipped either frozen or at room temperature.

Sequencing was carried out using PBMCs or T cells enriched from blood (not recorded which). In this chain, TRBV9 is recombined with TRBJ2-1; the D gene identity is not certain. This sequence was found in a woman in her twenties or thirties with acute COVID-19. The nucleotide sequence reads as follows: TGTGCCAGCAGCGGCGAGAATGAGCAGTTCTTC. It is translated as CASSGENEQFF.